What follows are 2 T cell receptor beta chains derived from one specimen sequenced in a study of T cell responses to AZD1222 COVID-19 vaccine. The repertoire was sequenced with immunoSEQ multiplex PCR; TCRdb's copy has only in-frame clones and lacks some. Among approximately 140,000 clones listed, 93% were seen once. This sample comprised peripheral blood, obtained on day 0 of MenACWY control vaccination. These receptors all come from an adult in good health.

V is TRBV5-4 and J is TRBJ2-1; D uncertain. The ends were cut back, 0 bases at V and 2 bases at J, with 9 bases in the middle. This CDR3 is built from 15 residues. Germline CDR1 and CDR2: SGHNT and YYREEE (reference sequence). CDR3 amino acids: CASSLGLLTYNEQFF. The CDR3, as DNA: TGTGCCAGCAGCTTGGGACTTCTCACCTACAATGAGCAGTTCTTC.

The chain joins TRBV10-2 to TRBJ2-7; D unclear. The germline V and J ends were trimmed by 5 bases and 2 bases, with 7 bases remaining between them. The CDR3 spans 12 residues. Germline V CDR1 and CDR2: WSHSY, SAAADI. The CDR3 region is CASSSSTYEQYF. The CDR3 bases are TGCGCCAGCAGTTCCAGTACCTACGAGCAGTACTTC.